Listed below are T cell receptor beta chains from one sample, sequenced in a study of vaccination and CD4 T cells after COVID-19. For these TCRs, the target antigens are not known. MiXCR, applied by TCRdb to the PCR reads, yields one record per CDR3 protein. This table holds around 13,000 distinct CDR3 sequences, approximately 21% found once. The sample was cultured CD4+ T cells from blood. The receptors were sampled from a human donor with COVID-19. CDR3s include the opening cysteine and the closing phenylalanine or tryptophan. Fields, in order: J gene, D gene, clone size, V gene, CDR3 protein, CDR3 DNA. A D gene is named only where the DNA matches it firmly. The size field is filled for only some rows; it gives once, few, many or a size class.

J gene: TRBJ2-3
D gene: NA
clone size: NA
V gene: TRBV3-1
CDR3 protein: CASSQTGLGTDTQYF
CDR3 DNA: TGTGCCAGCAGCCAAACGGGGTTGGGCACAGATACGCAGTATTTT

J gene: TRBJ2-5
D gene: TRBD1
clone size: few
V gene: TRBV5-4
CDR3 protein: CASSWRDRGSQETQYF
CDR3 DNA: TGTGCCAGCAGCTGGAGGGACAGGGGGTCCCAAGAGACCCAGTACTTC

J gene: TRBJ2-7
D gene: NA
clone size: NA
V gene: TRBV4-2
CDR3 protein: CASSLNSGATYEQYF
CDR3 DNA: TGTGCCAGCAGCCTAAATTCCGGGGCCACCTACGAGCAGTACTTC

J gene: TRBJ2-3
D gene: NA
clone size: few
V gene: TRBV4-2
CDR3 protein: CASSRGGATDTQYF
CDR3 DNA: TGTGCCAGCAGCCGGGGGGGGGCAACAGATACGCAGTATTTT

J gene: TRBJ1-4
D gene: NA
clone size: NA
V gene: TRBV6-4
CDR3 protein: CASSDSLLNGATNEKLFF
CDR3 DNA: TGTGCCAGCAGTGACTCGCTGCTCAATGGAGCAACTAATGAAAAACTGTTTTTT

J gene: TRBJ1-4
D gene: NA
clone size: NA
V gene: TRBV2
CDR3 protein: CASSEADLDNEKLFF
CDR3 DNA: TGTGCCAGCAGTGAAGCGGACTTAGACAATGAAAAACTGTTTTTT

J gene: TRBJ1-6
D gene: NA
clone size: few
V gene: TRBV7-9
CDR3 protein: CASSFENSFYNSPLHF
CDR3 DNA: TGTGCCAGCAGCTTTGAAAACTCTTTCTATAATTCACCCCTCCACTTT

J gene: TRBJ2-7
D gene: TRBD1
clone size: NA
V gene: TRBV5-8
CDR3 protein: CASTLKGGQLYEQYF
CDR3 DNA: TGTGCCAGCACCCTGAAAGGGGGACAGCTCTACGAGCAGTACTTC

J gene: TRBJ2-5
D gene: TRBD2
clone size: few
V gene: TRBV7-6
CDR3 protein: CASSLLGLAGAETQYF
CDR3 DNA: TGTGCCAGCAGCTTACTCGGACTAGCGGGGGCAGAGACCCAGTACTTC

J gene: TRBJ2-5
D gene: NA
clone size: few
V gene: TRBV14
CDR3 protein: CASSQGAGGQETQYF
CDR3 DNA: TGTGCCAGCAGCCAAGGTGCCGGGGGTCAAGAGACCCAGTACTTC

J gene: TRBJ2-3
D gene: TRBD2
clone size: NA
V gene: TRBV28
CDR3 protein: CASSPSLAGGGDTQYF
CDR3 DNA: TGTGCCAGCAGTCCCTCCTTAGCGGGGGGAGGGGATACGCAGTATTTT

J gene: TRBJ2-1
D gene: TRBD1
clone size: once
V gene: TRBV5-8
CDR3 protein: CASSGGQGWNEQFF
CDR3 DNA: TGTGCCAGCAGTGGGGGACAGGGGTGGAATGAGCAGTTCTTC

J gene: TRBJ1-2
D gene: NA
clone size: medium-sized
V gene: TRBV6-5
CDR3 protein: CASSYYRESNYGYTF
CDR3 DNA: TGTGCCAGCAGTTACTACAGGGAATCTAACTATGGCTACACCTTC

J gene: TRBJ1-5
D gene: TRBD1
clone size: medium-sized
V gene: TRBV30
CDR3 protein: CAWSGQGAGQPQHF
CDR3 DNA: TGTGCCTGGAGTGGACAGGGGGCTGGTCAGCCCCAGCATTTT

J gene: TRBJ2-1
D gene: NA
clone size: NA
V gene: TRBV11-2
CDR3 protein: CASSPNYNEQFF
CDR3 DNA: TGTGCCAGCAGCCCCAACTACAATGAGCAGTTCTTC

J gene: TRBJ2-3
D gene: NA
clone size: NA
V gene: TRBV6-1
CDR3 protein: CASRARGAQLTDTQYF
CDR3 DNA: TGTGCCAGCAGAGCCCGGGGGGCCCAACTCACAGATACGCAGTATTTT

J gene: TRBJ2-2
D gene: NA
clone size: NA
V gene: TRBV12-3/TRBV12-4
CDR3 protein: CASSVEYTGELFF
CDR3 DNA: TGTGCCAGCAGCGTCGAGTACACCGGGGAGCTGTTTTTT

J gene: TRBJ2-7
D gene: NA
clone size: NA
V gene: TRBV20-1
CDR3 protein: CSAPRASGYEQYF
CDR3 DNA: TGCAGTGCCCCCAGGGCGTCGGGCTACGAGCAGTACTTC

J gene: TRBJ2-3
D gene: NA
clone size: few
V gene: TRBV7-2
CDR3 protein: CASSSRRGLSTDTQYF
CDR3 DNA: TGTGCCAGCAGCTCCAGGCGGGGGCTAAGCACAGATACGCAGTATTTT

J gene: TRBJ1-5
D gene: NA
clone size: few
V gene: TRBV12-3/TRBV12-4
CDR3 protein: CASSSPTSGHKQPQHF
CDR3 DNA: TGTGCCAGCAGTTCACCAACCTCGGGACACAAACAGCCCCAGCATTTT

J gene: TRBJ2-7
D gene: TRBD1
clone size: few
V gene: TRBV19
CDR3 protein: CASSVGTGGGSPYEQYF
CDR3 DNA: TGTGCCAGTAGTGTGGGGACAGGGGGCGGATCGCCCTACGAGCAGTACTTC

J gene: TRBJ1-2
D gene: TRBD1
clone size: few
V gene: TRBV11-2
CDR3 protein: CASSTQGQNNYGYTF
CDR3 DNA: TGTGCCAGCAGCACACAGGGACAGAATAACTATGGCTACACCTTC

J gene: TRBJ2-5
D gene: TRBD2
clone size: NA
V gene: TRBV5-6
CDR3 protein: CASSTGLAGGRQETQYF
CDR3 DNA: TGTGCCAGCAGCACAGGACTAGCGGGGGGGCGGCAAGAGACCCAGTACTTC

J gene: TRBJ1-2
D gene: TRBD1
clone size: few
V gene: TRBV6-2/TRBV6-3
CDR3 protein: CASSIGGPSQFYGYTF
CDR3 DNA: TGTGCCAGCAGTATAGGGGGCCCATCCCAATTCTATGGCTACACCTTC

J gene: TRBJ2-6
D gene: NA
clone size: NA
V gene: TRBV6-1
CDR3 protein: CASSEVGGSRGSGANVLTF
CDR3 DNA: TGTGCCAGCAGTGAAGTAGGGGGATCCAGGGGCTCTGGGGCCAACGTCCTGACTTTC

J gene: TRBJ2-3
D gene: TRBD1
clone size: NA
V gene: TRBV19
CDR3 protein: CASSIRSPGQGADTQYF
CDR3 DNA: TGTGCCAGTAGTATCAGGAGCCCGGGACAGGGAGCAGATACGCAGTATTTT

J gene: TRBJ1-5
D gene: NA
clone size: medium-sized
V gene: TRBV2
CDR3 protein: CASSEGGGNYQPQHF
CDR3 DNA: TGTGCCAGCAGTGAAGGAGGGGGGAACTATCAGCCCCAGCATTTT

J gene: TRBJ2-7
D gene: NA
clone size: few
V gene: TRBV12-3/TRBV12-4
CDR3 protein: CASSPGRVIYEQYF
CDR3 DNA: TGTGCCAGCAGTCCCGGCAGGGTGATCTACGAGCAGTACTTC

J gene: TRBJ1-6
D gene: NA
clone size: NA
V gene: TRBV5-6
CDR3 protein: CASSLGFMGVGSPLHF
CDR3 DNA: TGTGCCAGCAGCTTGGGGTTCATGGGGGTAGGATCACCCCTCCACTTT

J gene: TRBJ1-3
D gene: NA
clone size: NA
V gene: TRBV20-1
CDR3 protein: CSARVGGRNIIYF
CDR3 DNA: TGCAGTGCTAGAGTTGGGGGGCGAAACATCATATATTTT

J gene: TRBJ2-7
D gene: NA
clone size: few
V gene: TRBV6-9
CDR3 protein: CASSYLGGSYEQYF
CDR3 DNA: TGTGCCAGCAGTTACTTGGGGGGCTCCTACGAGCAGTACTTC

J gene: TRBJ2-3
D gene: TRBD2
clone size: NA
V gene: TRBV28
CDR3 protein: CASSPSGGATDTQYF
CDR3 DNA: TGTGCCAGCAGCCCTAGCGGGGGGGCCACAGATACGCAGTATTTT

J gene: TRBJ2-5
D gene: TRBD2
clone size: few
V gene: TRBV5-1
CDR3 protein: CASSPGGPETQYF
CDR3 DNA: TGCGCCAGCAGCCCGGGGGGGCCGGAGACCCAGTACTTC

J gene: TRBJ2-5
D gene: TRBD1
clone size: NA
V gene: TRBV10-2
CDR3 protein: CASRDRGLKKETQYF
CDR3 DNA: TGCGCCAGCAGGGACAGGGGGTTGAAGAAAGAGACCCAGTACTTC

J gene: TRBJ2-1
D gene: TRBD2
clone size: few
V gene: TRBV12-3/TRBV12-4
CDR3 protein: CASSPTSAYNEQFF
CDR3 DNA: TGTGCCAGCAGTCCGACTAGCGCTTACAATGAGCAGTTCTTC

J gene: TRBJ2-7
D gene: TRBD2
clone size: few
V gene: TRBV7-3
CDR3 protein: CASSLNGGGAYEQYF
CDR3 DNA: TGTGCCAGCAGCTTAAATGGCGGGGGGGCCTACGAGCAGTACTTC

J gene: TRBJ2-5
D gene: NA
clone size: few
V gene: TRBV12-3/TRBV12-4
CDR3 protein: CASSFSGGETQYF
CDR3 DNA: TGTGCCAGCAGTTTTTCAGGGGGGGAGACCCAGTACTTC

J gene: TRBJ2-5
D gene: NA
clone size: NA
V gene: TRBV11-3
CDR3 protein: CASSLGITGQETQYF
CDR3 DNA: TGTGCCAGCAGCTTGGGGATCACGGGCCAAGAGACCCAGTACTTC

J gene: TRBJ1-5
D gene: NA
clone size: NA
V gene: TRBV5-1
CDR3 protein: CASRLDENQPQHF
CDR3 DNA: TGCGCCAGCCGCTTGGACGAAAATCAGCCCCAGCATTTT

J gene: TRBJ2-1
D gene: NA
clone size: medium-sized
V gene: TRBV7-2
CDR3 protein: CASSLLEGRDNEQFF
CDR3 DNA: TGTGCCAGCAGCTTACTCGAGGGGCGGGACAATGAGCAGTTCTTC

J gene: TRBJ1-2
D gene: NA
clone size: medium-sized
V gene: TRBV15
CDR3 protein: CATSRDRQANYGYTF
CDR3 DNA: TGTGCCACCAGCAGAGATCGGCAAGCTAACTATGGCTACACCTTC

J gene: TRBJ2-7
D gene: NA
clone size: few
V gene: TRBV20-1
CDR3 protein: CSASPRVSYEQYF
CDR3 DNA: TGCAGTGCTAGTCCACGGGTCAGCTACGAGCAGTACTTC

J gene: TRBJ1-2
D gene: NA
clone size: NA
V gene: TRBV27
CDR3 protein: CASRSGATARGYTF
CDR3 DNA: TGTGCCAGCAGATCCGGGGCCACGGCGAGAGGCTACACCTTC

J gene: TRBJ2-5
D gene: NA
clone size: NA
V gene: TRBV9
CDR3 protein: CASSPRGPLGETQYF
CDR3 DNA: TGTGCCAGCAGCCCCAGGGGACCCTTGGGAGAGACCCAGTACTTC

J gene: TRBJ1-1
D gene: TRBD1
clone size: NA
V gene: TRBV20-1
CDR3 protein: CSARDMDRAEGTEAFF
CDR3 DNA: TGCAGTGCTAGAGATATGGACAGGGCGGAGGGCACTGAAGCTTTCTTT

J gene: TRBJ1-6
D gene: NA
clone size: few
V gene: TRBV5-1
CDR3 protein: CASSSETLGNSPLHF
CDR3 DNA: TGCGCCAGCAGCTCGGAGACACTTGGTAATTCACCCCTCCACTTT

J gene: TRBJ1-1
D gene: TRBD1
clone size: few
V gene: TRBV5-1
CDR3 protein: CATGDREGTEAFF
CDR3 DNA: TGCGCCACCGGAGACAGGGAGGGGACTGAAGCTTTCTTT

J gene: TRBJ1-4
D gene: TRBD1
clone size: NA
V gene: TRBV6-1
CDR3 protein: CASRQGPRNEKLFF
CDR3 DNA: TGTGCCAGCAGACAGGGGCCCCGTAATGAAAAACTGTTTTTT

J gene: TRBJ2-5
D gene: TRBD2
clone size: few
V gene: TRBV11-3
CDR3 protein: CASSPRPGLAGGKETQYF
CDR3 DNA: TGTGCCAGCAGCCCCCGCCCAGGACTAGCGGGGGGAAAGGAGACCCAGTACTTC

J gene: TRBJ1-1
D gene: TRBD1
clone size: medium-sized
V gene: TRBV30
CDR3 protein: CAWGRTGSRTEAFF
CDR3 DNA: TGTGCCTGGGGGAGGACAGGGTCTCGGACTGAAGCTTTCTTT

J gene: TRBJ2-1
D gene: NA
clone size: NA
V gene: TRBV5-5
CDR3 protein: CASSLLQNEQFF
CDR3 DNA: TGTGCCAGCAGCTTGTTACAAAATGAGCAGTTCTTC

J gene: TRBJ2-3
D gene: NA
clone size: few
V gene: TRBV9
CDR3 protein: CASSVGDPKTDTQYF
CDR3 DNA: TGTGCCAGCAGCGTTGGGGACCCGAAAACAGATACGCAGTATTTT

J gene: TRBJ2-5
D gene: NA
clone size: few
V gene: TRBV6-1
CDR3 protein: CASSPSGRGETQYF
CDR3 DNA: TGTGCCAGCAGTCCAAGTGGGCGGGGCGAGACCCAGTACTTC

J gene: TRBJ2-6
D gene: NA
clone size: NA
V gene: TRBV1
CDR3 protein: CTRPGSGANVLTF
CDR3 DNA: TGCACTCGCCCGGGGTCTGGGGCCAACGTCCTGACTTTC

J gene: TRBJ2-7
D gene: NA
clone size: NA
V gene: TRBV6-1
CDR3 protein: CASNFFDTEQYF
CDR3 DNA: TGTGCCAGCAACTTTTTCGACACTGAGCAGTACTTC

J gene: TRBJ1-5
D gene: TRBD1
clone size: NA
V gene: TRBV12-3/TRBV12-4
CDR3 protein: CASSPFPGQSNQPQHF
CDR3 DNA: TGTGCCAGCAGTCCCTTTCCGGGACAGTCTAATCAGCCCCAGCATTTT

J gene: TRBJ1-1
D gene: NA
clone size: NA
V gene: TRBV25-1
CDR3 protein: CASRDRLTRNTEAFF
CDR3 DNA: TGTGCCAGCAGAGACCGCCTCACAAGGAACACTGAAGCTTTCTTT